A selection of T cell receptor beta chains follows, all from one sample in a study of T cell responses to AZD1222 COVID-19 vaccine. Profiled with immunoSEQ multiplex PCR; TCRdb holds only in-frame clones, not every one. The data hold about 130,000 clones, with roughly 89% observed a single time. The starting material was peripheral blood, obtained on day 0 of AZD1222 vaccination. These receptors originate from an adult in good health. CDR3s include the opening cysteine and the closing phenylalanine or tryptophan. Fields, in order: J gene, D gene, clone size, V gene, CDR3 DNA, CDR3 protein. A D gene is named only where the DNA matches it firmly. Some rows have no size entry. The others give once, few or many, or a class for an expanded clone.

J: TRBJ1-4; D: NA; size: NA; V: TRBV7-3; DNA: TGTGCCAGCAGCTTAGGAGGGGCCCCCGGGGAAAAACTGTTTTTT; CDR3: CASSLGGAPGEKLFF
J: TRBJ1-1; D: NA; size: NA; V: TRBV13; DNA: TGTGCCAGCAGCAAGGGTGAGGATAGAGCTTTCTTT; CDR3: CASSKGEDRAFF
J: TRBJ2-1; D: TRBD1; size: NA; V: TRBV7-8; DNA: TGTGCCAGCAGCGTTGCAGGGGGCTCCTACAATGAGCAGTTCTTC; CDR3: CASSVAGGSYNEQFF
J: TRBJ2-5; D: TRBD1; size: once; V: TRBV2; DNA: TGTGCCAGCAGTACCGGGACAGGGAGCAAGGAGACCCAGTACTTC; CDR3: CASSTGTGSKETQYF
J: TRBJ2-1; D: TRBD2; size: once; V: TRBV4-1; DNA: TGCGCCAGCAGCCAAGGTGTGACTAGCGGGGGGAGCTCCTACAATGAGCAGTTCTTC; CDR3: CASSQGVTSGGSSYNEQFF
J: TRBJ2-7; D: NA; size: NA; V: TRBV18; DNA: TGTGCCAGCTCACCACCGGGTGGCCACGAGCAGTACTTC; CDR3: CASSPPGGHEQYF
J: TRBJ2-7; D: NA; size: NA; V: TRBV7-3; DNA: TGTGCCAGCAGCCCCCGGCCGGGACGAACTCAGGGGCAGTACTTC; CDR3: CASSPRPGRTQGQYF
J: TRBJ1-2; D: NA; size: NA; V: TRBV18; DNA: TGTGCCAGCTCATCGGCGTCTAACTATGGCTACACCTTC; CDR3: CASSSASNYGYTF
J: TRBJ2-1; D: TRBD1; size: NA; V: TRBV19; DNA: TGTGCCAGTAGTCCCGGCGGGACAGGGTTGCGTGAGCAGTTCTTC; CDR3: CASSPGGTGLREQFF
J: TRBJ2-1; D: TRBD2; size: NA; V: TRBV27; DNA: TGTGCCAGCAGTTTACCCCCCCAGCTAGCGGGAATGGGGTATGGTTCGGTTGGGATAAATGAGCAGTTCTTC; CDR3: CASSLPPQLAGMGYGSVGINEQFF